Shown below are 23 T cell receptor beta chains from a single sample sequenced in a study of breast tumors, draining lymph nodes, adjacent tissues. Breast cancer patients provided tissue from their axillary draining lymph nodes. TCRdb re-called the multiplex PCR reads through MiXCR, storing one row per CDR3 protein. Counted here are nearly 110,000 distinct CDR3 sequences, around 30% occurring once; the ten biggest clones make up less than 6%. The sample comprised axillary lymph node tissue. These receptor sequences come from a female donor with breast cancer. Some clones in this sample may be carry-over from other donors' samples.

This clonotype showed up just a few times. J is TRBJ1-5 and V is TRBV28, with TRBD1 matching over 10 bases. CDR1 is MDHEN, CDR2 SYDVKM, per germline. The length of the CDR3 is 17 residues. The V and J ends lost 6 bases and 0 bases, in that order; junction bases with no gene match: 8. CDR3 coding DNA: TGTGCCAGCAGCTTAGCAGACAGGGGGCGTAGCAATCAGCCCCAGCATTTT. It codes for CASSLADRGRSNQPQHF.

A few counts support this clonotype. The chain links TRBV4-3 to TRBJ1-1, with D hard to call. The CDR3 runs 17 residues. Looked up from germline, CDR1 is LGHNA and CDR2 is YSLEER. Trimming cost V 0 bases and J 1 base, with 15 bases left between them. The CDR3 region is CASSQDGRFSENTEAFF. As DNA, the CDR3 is TGCGCCAGCAGCCAAGATGGCCGTTTTTCAGAGAACACTGAAGCTTTCTTT.

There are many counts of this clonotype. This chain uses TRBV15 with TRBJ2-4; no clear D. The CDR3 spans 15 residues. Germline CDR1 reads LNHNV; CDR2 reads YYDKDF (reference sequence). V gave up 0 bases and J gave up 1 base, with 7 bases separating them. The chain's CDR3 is CATSRDRWAKNIQYF. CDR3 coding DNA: TGTGCCACCAGCAGAGATCGGTGGGCCAAAAACATTCAGTACTTC. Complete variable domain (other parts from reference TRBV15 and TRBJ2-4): DAMVIQNPRYQVTQFGKPVTLSCSQTLNHNVMYWYQQKSSQAPKLLFHYYDKDFNNEADTPDNFQSRRPNTSFCFLDIRSPGLGDTAMYLCATSRDRWAKNIQYFGAGTRLSVL.

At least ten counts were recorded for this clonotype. CDR3 loop: CASSPHPTDTQYF. DNA for the CDR3: TGTGCCAGCTCACCTCATCCCACAGATACGCAGTATTTT. The chain recombines TRBV18 with TRBJ2-3; D not resolved. Trimming pared 3 bases from V and 2 bases from J, leaving 6 bases between. Germline V gene sequence: CDR1 KGHSH, CDR2 LQKENI. This CDR3 contains 13 residues.

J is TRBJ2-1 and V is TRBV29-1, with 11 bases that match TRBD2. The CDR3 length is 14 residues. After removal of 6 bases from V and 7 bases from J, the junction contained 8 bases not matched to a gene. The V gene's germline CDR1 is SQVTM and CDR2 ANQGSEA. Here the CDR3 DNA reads TGCAGCGTAGAGGGTAGCGGGAGGGGGAATGAGCAGTTCTTC. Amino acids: CSVEGSGRGNEQFF.

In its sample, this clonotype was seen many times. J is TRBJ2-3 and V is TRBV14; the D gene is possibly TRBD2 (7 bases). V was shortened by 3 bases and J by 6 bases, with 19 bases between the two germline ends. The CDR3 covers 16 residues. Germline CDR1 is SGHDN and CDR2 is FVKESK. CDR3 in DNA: TGTGCCAGCAGCCAGGGGGGGGCCCGCCTAAAGGATACGCAGTATTTT. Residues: CASSQGGARLKDTQYF.

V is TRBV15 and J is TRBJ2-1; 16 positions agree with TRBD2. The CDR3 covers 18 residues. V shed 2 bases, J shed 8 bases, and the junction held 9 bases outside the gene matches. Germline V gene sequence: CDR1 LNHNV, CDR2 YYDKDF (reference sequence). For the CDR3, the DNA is TGTGCCACCAGCAGAATGGGGACTAGCGGGGGGGCCCCGGATGAGCAGTTCTTC. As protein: CATSRMGTSGGAPDEQFF.

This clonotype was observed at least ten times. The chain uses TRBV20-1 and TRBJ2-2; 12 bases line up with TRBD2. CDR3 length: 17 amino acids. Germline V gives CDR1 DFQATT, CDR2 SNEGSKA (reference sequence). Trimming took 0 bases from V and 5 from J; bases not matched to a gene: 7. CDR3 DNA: TGCAGTGCTAGAGATATTTCTAGCGGGAGGGTAACCGGGGAGCTGTTTTTT. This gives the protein CSARDISSGRVTGELFF.

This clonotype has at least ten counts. The CDR3: CASSVRQPLRNYGYTF. In nucleotides, the CDR3 is TGTGCCAGCAGCGTCCGACAACCTTTGCGGAACTATGGCTACACCTTC. The chain employs TRBV5-4 and TRBJ1-2; D not certain. CDR3 length: 16 residues. The ends were cut back, 4 bases at V and 2 bases at J, with 18 bases in the middle. Germline V gene sequence: CDR1 SGHNT, CDR2 YYREEE (reference sequence).

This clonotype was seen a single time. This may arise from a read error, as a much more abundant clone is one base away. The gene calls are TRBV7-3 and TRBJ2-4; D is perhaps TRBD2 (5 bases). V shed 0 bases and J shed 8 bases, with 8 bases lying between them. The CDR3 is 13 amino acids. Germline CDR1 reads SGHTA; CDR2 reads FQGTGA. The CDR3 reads CASSLTGLDIQYF. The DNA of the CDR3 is TGTGCCAGCAGCTTAACCGGACTTGACATTCAGTACTTC.

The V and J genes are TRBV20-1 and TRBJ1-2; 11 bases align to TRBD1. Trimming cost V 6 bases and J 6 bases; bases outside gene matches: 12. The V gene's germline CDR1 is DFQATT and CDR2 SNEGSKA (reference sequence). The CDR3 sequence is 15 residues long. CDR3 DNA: TGCAGTGCGCGACACCCGGGACAGGGGGTAGATGGCTACACCTTC. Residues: CSARHPGQGVDGYTF.

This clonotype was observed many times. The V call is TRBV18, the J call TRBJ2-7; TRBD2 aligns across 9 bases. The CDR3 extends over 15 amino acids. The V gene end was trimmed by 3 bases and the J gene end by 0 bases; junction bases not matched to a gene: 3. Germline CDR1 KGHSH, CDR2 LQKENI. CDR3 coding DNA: TGTGCCAGCTCACCTATTAGCGGGAGCTCCTACGAGCAGTACTTC. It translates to CASSPISGSSYEQYF.

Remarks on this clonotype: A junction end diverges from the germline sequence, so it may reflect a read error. CDR3 coding DNA: TGTGCCGGCAGCCCCCGGGCAGACCTAGCCAAAAACATTCAGTACTTC. Protein product: CAGSPRADLAKNIQYF. The gene calls are TRBV12-3 or TRBV12-4 and TRBJ2-4; D uncertain. The CDR3 has 16 residues.

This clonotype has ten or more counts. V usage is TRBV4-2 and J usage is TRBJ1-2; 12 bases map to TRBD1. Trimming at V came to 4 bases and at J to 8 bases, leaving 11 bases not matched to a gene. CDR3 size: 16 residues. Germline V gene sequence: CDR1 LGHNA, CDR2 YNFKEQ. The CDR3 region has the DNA TGTGCCAGCAGCCGAAACTTACCCGGGACAGGGGGCGGCTACACCTTC. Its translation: CASSRNLPGTGGGYTF.

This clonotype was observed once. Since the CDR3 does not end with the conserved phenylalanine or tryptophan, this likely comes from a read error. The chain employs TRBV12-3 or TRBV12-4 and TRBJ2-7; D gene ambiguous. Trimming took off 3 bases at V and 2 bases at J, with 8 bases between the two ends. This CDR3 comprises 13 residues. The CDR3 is CASSLGYAYEQYL. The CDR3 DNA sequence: TGTGCCAGCAGTTTGGGGTATGCCTACGAGCAGTACCTC.

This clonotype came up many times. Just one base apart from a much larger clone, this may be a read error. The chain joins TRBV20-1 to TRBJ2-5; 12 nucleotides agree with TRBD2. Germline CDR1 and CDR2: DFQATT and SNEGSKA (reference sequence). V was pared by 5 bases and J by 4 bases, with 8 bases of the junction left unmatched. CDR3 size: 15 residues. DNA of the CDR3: TGCAGTGCTCTTTCGACTAGCGGGAGCCCAGAGACCCAGTACTTC. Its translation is CSALSTSGSPETQYF.

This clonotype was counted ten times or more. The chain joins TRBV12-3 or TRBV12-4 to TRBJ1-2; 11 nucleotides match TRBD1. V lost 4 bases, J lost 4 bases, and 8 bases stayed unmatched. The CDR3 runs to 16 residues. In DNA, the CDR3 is TGTGCCAGCAGTTCCACCGGGACAGGGGGATTCTATGGCTACACCTTC. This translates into CASSSTGTGGFYGYTF.

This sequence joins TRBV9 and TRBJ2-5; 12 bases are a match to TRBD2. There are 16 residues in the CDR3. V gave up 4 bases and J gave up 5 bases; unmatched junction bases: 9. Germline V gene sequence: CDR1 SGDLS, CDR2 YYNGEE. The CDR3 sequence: CASSNRTSGNWETQYF. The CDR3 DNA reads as TGTGCCAGCAGCAACCGGACTAGCGGGAACTGGGAGACCCAGTACTTC.

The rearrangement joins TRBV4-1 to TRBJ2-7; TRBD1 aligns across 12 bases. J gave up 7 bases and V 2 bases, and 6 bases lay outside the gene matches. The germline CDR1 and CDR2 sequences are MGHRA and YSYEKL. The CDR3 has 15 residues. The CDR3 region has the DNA TGCGCCAGCAGCCAACCGGGACAGGGGGCGAAGGAGCAGTACTTC. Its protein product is CASSQPGQGAKEQYF.

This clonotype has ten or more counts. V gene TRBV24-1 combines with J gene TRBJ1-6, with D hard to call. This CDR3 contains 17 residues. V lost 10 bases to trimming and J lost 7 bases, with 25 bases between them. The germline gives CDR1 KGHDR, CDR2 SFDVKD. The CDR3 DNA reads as TGTGCCACTCTACCTGTGCCCGGTACCGGTTGGAATTCACCCCTCCACTTT. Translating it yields CATLPVPGTGWNSPLHF.

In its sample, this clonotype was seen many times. The CDR3, as DNA: TGTGCCAGCAGCTTCAACAAAGGGGGCAGAACCTACGAGCAGTACTTC. Its protein product is CASSFNKGGRTYEQYF. The rearrangement joins TRBV11-3 to TRBJ2-7; 7 bases are a match to TRBD1. J was trimmed by 2 bases and V by 3 bases; bases with no gene match: 10. Per germline, CDR1 SGHNT and CDR2 YENEEA. The length of the CDR3 is 16 residues.

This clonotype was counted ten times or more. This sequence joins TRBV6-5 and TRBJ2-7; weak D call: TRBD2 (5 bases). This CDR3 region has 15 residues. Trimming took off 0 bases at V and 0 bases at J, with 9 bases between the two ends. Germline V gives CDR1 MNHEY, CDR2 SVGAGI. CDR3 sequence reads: CASSYSQRSSYEQYF. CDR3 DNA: TGTGCCAGCAGTTACTCGCAGCGGAGCTCCTACGAGCAGTACTTC.

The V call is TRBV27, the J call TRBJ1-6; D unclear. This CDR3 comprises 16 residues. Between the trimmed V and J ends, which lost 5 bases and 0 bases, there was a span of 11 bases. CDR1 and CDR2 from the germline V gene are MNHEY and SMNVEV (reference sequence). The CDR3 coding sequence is TGTGCCAGCAGTAAGGCGGAGAGCTCCTATAATTCACCCCTCCACTTT. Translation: CASSKAESSYNSPLHF.